This T cell receptor beta chain was documented in a study of CD8+ T cells in alopecia areata. Study-wide background: People stayed on tofacitinib for 6 to 18 months, then stopped the drug for 6 months.

About this clone: The antigen is unknown.

Findings of the study overall: Many expanded lesional clones persisted in scalp and blood during tofacitinib. Among the 100 top clones, expanded CD8+ clones, like scalp clonality, were significantly decreased by tofacitinib.

Sample treatment: oral pan-JAK inhibitor, 5-10 mg twice daily. In alopecia areata patients, both lesional scalp punch biopsies and peripheral blood were collected. Sequencing used cDNA as its template, made by extracting RNA and reverse transcribing it. The protocol was immunoSEQ multiplex PCR, while the TCRdb copy is restricted to in-frame clones and leaves out a portion. The table includes more than 150,000 clones, about three fifths detected once. Trimming stripped 4 bases from V and 1 base from J, with 7 bases between. The germline gives CDR1 SQVTM, CDR2 ANQGSEA. The CDR3 has 12 amino acids. The sequenced sample was CD4+ T cells sorted from blood, obtained at week 4, from a patient treated with tofacitinib. The source is a human donor with alopecia areata. The chain couples TRBV29-1 to TRBJ1-1; possibly TRBD1 for D (5 bases). The CDR3 here is CSVVTANTEAFF. CDR3 nucleotide sequence: TGCAGCGTTGTGACAGCGAACACTGAAGCTTTCTTT.